The T cell receptor beta chain described here comes from a study of T cell changes during pregnancy in multiple sclerosis. Sequencing was performed with immunoSEQ multiplex PCR; in TCRdb, only in-frame clones are kept and a portion is missing. The sample has about 40,000 clones, 80% to 90% seen once. CDR1 SGHRS and CDR2 YFSETQ come from the germline V gene. The CDR3 sequence is 15 residues long. V lost 3 bases, J lost 0 bases, and 4 bases stayed unmatched. This clone was picked up a small number of times. The specimen was CD4+ T cells from peripheral blood mononuclear cells, collected in the first trimester of pregnancy. The clonotype comes from a female donor with multiple sclerosis, enrolled in a pregnancy study. The chain carries TRBV5-1 and TRBJ1-1; 8 bases fit TRBD1. Here the CDR3 reads CASSSATGVNTEAFF. CDR3 in DNA: TGCGCCAGCAGCTCAGCGACAGGGGTGAACACTGAAGCTTTCTTT.